What follows are 14 T cell receptor beta chains derived from one specimen sequenced in a study of cytomegalovirus exposure and HLA in healthy donors. Primers: 60 Vbeta forward and 13 Jbeta reverse. Libraries were prepared by immunoSEQ multiplex PCR; TCRdb keeps only in-frame clonotypes and omits some of them. This sample carries about 140,000 clones, approximately 82% of them seen once, and the ten largest clones take 9% to 10%. What was sequenced was PBMCs. These receptors originate from an older woman in good health and CMV-seropositive.

V is TRBV18 and J is TRBJ1-4; D remains ambiguous. V lost 3 bases and J lost 7, with 12 bases in between. CDR1 KGHSH and CDR2 LQKENI come from the germline V gene. This CDR3 has 14 residues. The CDR3 reads CASSPLKGGEKLFF. Written as DNA, the CDR3 is TGTGCCAGCTCACCTCTCAAGGGAGGTGAAAAACTGTTTTTT.

This clone came up once. The chain recombines TRBV19 with TRBJ1-5; 7 bases are shared with TRBD1. The CDR3 runs to 15 residues. Germline trimming cut 5 bases from V and 1 base from J; bases unmatched to any gene: 5. Per the germline V gene, CDR1 is LNHDA and CDR2 is SQIVND (reference sequence). The CDR3 region is CASSPLQGSNQPQHF. CDR3 nucleotides: TGTGCCAGTAGTCCATTACAGGGGAGCAATCAGCCCCAGCATTTT.

This chain's CDR3 is CASSETASTDTQYF. The CDR3 DNA sequence: TGTGCCAGCAGCGAGACAGCTAGCACAGATACGCAGTATTTT. The chain combines TRBV7-6 with TRBJ2-3, with a possible D match to TRBD1 (5 bases). The V gene's germline CDR1 is SGHVS and CDR2 FNYEAQ. The V end was cut by 5 bases, the J end by 0 bases, with 9 bases between. This CDR3 has 14 residues. The whole variable domain, remainder taken from reference TRBV7-6 and TRBJ2-3, is GAGVSQSPRYKVTKRGQDVALRCDPISGHVSLYWYRQALGQGPEFLTYFNYEAQQDKSGLPNDRFSAERPEGSISTLTIQRTEQRDSAMYRCASSETASTDTQYFGPGTRLTVL.

The sample holds a few counts of this clone. This chain uses TRBV29-1 with TRBJ2-7; possibly TRBD1 for D (6 bases). The CDR3 extends over 13 amino acids. V was clipped by 7 bases and J by 6 bases, with 19 bases between them. From germline, CDR1 is SQVTM and CDR2 ANQGSEA. CDR3 sequence (DNA): TGCAGCGCTATGAGGCAGGGGCCTGGCGAGCAGTACTTC. This translates into CSAMRQGPGEQYF.

This clone was found a few times. The chain has TRBV6-1 and TRBJ2-1, with 8 bases lining up with TRBD2. CDR1 and CDR2 from the germline V gene are MNHNS and SASEGT. With V trimmed by 4 bases and J by 7 bases, 3 bases remained unmatched. This CDR3 is built from 13 residues. CDR3: CASSVGRGNEQFF. The CDR3 nucleotides read TGTGCCAGCAGTGTCGGGAGGGGGAATGAGCAGTTCTTC.

This rearrangement joins TRBV19 to TRBJ2-1, with 13 bases lining up with TRBD2. V was pared by 5 bases and J by 5 bases, with 6 bases of the junction left unmatched. Germline V gene lookup returns CDR1 LNHDA and CDR2 SQIVND (reference sequence). The CDR3 extends over 16 amino acids. CDR3 amino acids: CASSSGGLAGHNEQFF. CDR3 nucleotides: TGTGCCAGTAGTTCGGGGGGACTAGCGGGACACAATGAGCAGTTCTTC. Full variable domain (rest looked up from reference TRBV19 and TRBJ2-1): DGGITQSPKYLFRKEGQNVTLSCEQNLNHDAMYWYRQDPGQGLRLIYYSQIVNDFQKGDIAEGYSVSREKKESFPLTVTSAQKNPTAFYLCASSSGGLAGHNEQFFGPGTRLTVL.

The CDR3 sequence: CASSLSHNYEQYF. As DNA, the CDR3 is TGTGCCAGCAGTTTATCCCACAACTACGAGCAGTACTTC. The gene calls are TRBV27 and TRBJ2-7; the D is unclear. This CDR3 is 13 amino acids long. Germline CDR1 MNHEY, CDR2 SMNVEV (reference sequence). Trimming took 0 bases from V and 3 from J, leaving 6 bases between them.

V gene TRBV7-2 combines with J gene TRBJ2-3, with a tentative D call TRBD2 (6 bases). The V end lost 1 base, the J end lost 0 bases, and 14 bases lay between the germline ends. The CDR3 sequence is 17 residues long. Germline CDR1 SGHTA, CDR2 FQGNSA. The CDR3 sequence is CASSLDGRGTSTDTQYF. DNA of the CDR3: TGTGCCAGCAGCTTAGATGGCAGAGGGACTAGCACAGATACGCAGTATTTT.

This clone was seen only a few times. V is TRBV6-5 and J is TRBJ2-7; TRBD2 matches at 9 bases. Germline V lookup: CDR1 MNHEY, CDR2 SVGAGI. The V gene end was trimmed by 3 bases and the J gene end by 6 bases; junction bases not matched to a gene: 12. The CDR3 spans 16 residues. The CDR3 loop reads CASSYGDRLAGSEQYF. CDR3 in DNA: TGTGCCAGCAGTTATGGGGACCGGCTAGCGGGATCCGAGCAGTACTTC.

This clone has a single count. The chain links TRBV5-1 to TRBJ2-3; TRBD2 matches at 10 bases. Unmatched junction bases numbered 5, after V lost 0 bases and J lost 7 bases. CDR3 length equals 15 residues. CDR1 and CDR2 (germline): SGHRS, YFSETQ. The CDR3 nucleotides read TGCGCCAGCAGCTTGGTGGTAGCGGGAGGAAATACGCAGTATTTT. Translation gives CASSLVVAGGNTQYF.

This clone has only one observation. J is TRBJ2-1 and V is TRBV6-5; maybe TRBD2 (6 bases). CDR3 length: 12 residues. Per the germline V gene, CDR1 is MNHEY and CDR2 is SVGAGI. V lost 0 bases and J lost 13, with 10 bases in between. The CDR3 nucleotides read TGTGCCAGCAGTTACTCGGCGGGACGACAGTTCTTC. Its protein is CASSYSAGRQFF.

CDR3: CAISDRTSGRGTSTDTQYF. The CDR3 DNA follows: TGTGCCATCAGTGATAGGACTAGCGGGAGGGGGACCTCCACAGATACGCAGTATTTT. The genes are TRBV10-3 and TRBJ2-3; TRBD2 aligns across 15 bases. V gave up 3 bases and J gave up 2 bases; unmatched junction bases: 9. CDR1 ENHRY and CDR2 SYGVKD come from the germline V gene. This CDR3 comprises 19 residues.

The chain combines TRBV5-8 with TRBJ1-1; possibly TRBD1 for D (6 bases). The CDR3 covers 12 residues. Germline V gene lookup returns CDR1 SGHTS and CDR2 YDEGEE. V dropped 2 bases and J dropped 5 bases, with 7 bases sitting between them. The CDR3 nucleotides read TGTGCCAGCAGCTTCAGGGGTACTGAAGCTTTCTTT. This codes for CASSFRGTEAFF.

V gene TRBV4-2 combines with J gene TRBJ2-7, with 7 bases lining up with TRBD1. V was clipped by 0 bases and J by 3 bases; unmatched bases: 5. This CDR3 comprises 15 residues. Germline values: CDR1 LGHNA, CDR2 YNFKEQ. The CDR3 sequence is CASSQDYRGHYEQYF. CDR3 nucleotide sequence: TGTGCCAGCAGCCAAGACTACAGGGGTCACTACGAGCAGTACTTC.